This paragraph reports one TCR beta chain. This clonotype was recorded at least ten times. Its antigen is currently not known. No much larger clone is present one base from it, and per-base qualities are unavailable. CDR1 and CDR2, per the germline V gene, are SGHRS and YFSETQ. Including the terminal cysteine and phenylalanine, the CDR3 comprises 14 residues. Just the 42-base CDR3 DNA is kept, in frame starting at base 1. Trimming at the junction amounts to 4 bases on V and 2 bases on J, and the germline ends lie 11 bases apart. The record originates from a study of T cells in Graves' hyperthyroidism and ophthalmopathy (dated by TCRdb to between 2018 and 2020). General notes on the study: Peripheral blood samples were taken at the time of initial diagnosis, prior to any treatment. Prospective prediction of ophthalmopathy was tested in an independent validation cohort consisting of fewer than 20 hyperthyroidism patients and some 15 patients who later progressed to ophthalmopathy. TCR V-J signatures able to tell the groups apart were searched for in a discovery cohort of more than 90 patients, of whom more than 40 had Graves' ophthalmopathy and around 58 had stable Graves' hyperthyroidism. After blood sampling, hyperthyroidism patients were treated with methimazole at a starting dose of 30 mg daily, and ophthalmopathy patients were treated with high-dose intravenous methylprednisolone. In addition, the study compared T-cell repertoires in thyroid tissue and in blood from 6 or 7 Graves' hyperthyroidism patients. TCR Vbeta CDR3 sequencing of some 140 peripheral blood samples (fewer than 45 ophthalmopathy, 75 to 80 hyperthyroidism and roughly 17 progressor patients) is reported in the paper. The approximately 97 discovery patients were randomly divided into training and test sets at a 7:3 ratio.

Overall results and qualifications from the work: A model built on a 13 V-J signature distinguished ophthalmopathy from stable hyperthyroidism, reaching roughly 88% sensitivity and 81.08% specificity in cross-validation and 80%/75% in testing. In validation, progression to ophthalmopathy was predicted by the model with nearly 71% sensitivity and just over 72% specificity, a median of around 5.9 months before onset. No statistical method was used to fix the sample size in advance, and group allocation was not hidden from the investigators. Blood samples also contained most of the expanded thyroid clonotypes (frequency above 0.001), which suggests that blood repertoires may reflect thyroid immune responses.

Moderately to severely active disease, a Clinical Activity Score of at least 3, a NOSPECS grade of at least 4, and a duration under 3 months were present in ophthalmopathy patients. The study excluded patients with uncontrolled infections, other autoimmune diseases, pregnancy or lactation. Diagnoses were based on clinical symptoms, serum thyroxine and TRAb, thyroid ultrasound and orbital computed tomography. PBMCs were isolated from approximately 10 ml of fresh peripheral blood by Ficoll-Paque density gradient centrifugation. Trizol reagent was used to extract total RNA, and RNA quality was then checked on an Agilent 2100 Bioanalyzer. The TCR beta CDR3 regions were amplified from RNA transcripts. A first-round RT-PCR of the TCR CDR3 used the HTBI primer set with the Qiagen OneStep RT-PCR kit. Libraries were constructed in a second round of multiplex PCR, after which size selection and purification were performed. Libraries were sequenced paired-end with 100 bp reads on an Illumina HiSeq2000. The study's processing was this. SOAPnuke was used to process the raw data, throwing out any read that contained adapters or uncalled bases, had a mean Phred below 15, or lacked an exact constant-primer or identifier match. COPE v1.2.5 was used to merge high-quality paired reads, and clonotypes were defined as unique nucleotide sequences. Clonotypes were aligned to IMGT TRBV, TRBD and TRBJ reference segments using MiTCR v1.1. Analysis was restricted to V-J combinations with a frequency above 0.0001, which covered 99% to 99.2% of repertoires. A TCS score was defined as the ratio between F50 (clonal expansion) and ExV (chaos), using BLOSUM62-based TCRdist between CDR3 peptides within each V-J. Welch's t-statistics and random forest reduced around 520 V-J features to 13, which were used in a naive Bayes classifier (R e1071). Clones were called with MiXCR by TCRdb after fastp trimmed the public reads at Q25, and only in-frame beta chains were retained. Rows with one shared CDR3 protein collapse into an entry with the most common genes and DNA. The authors' filters were not applied to this entry. Within this sample are hundreds of thousands of distinct CDR3 sequences, with 16% of them counted one time only. The ten largest clones capture around 3.5% of the sample.

This TCR was sampled from a middle-aged woman with Graves' ophthalmopathy. The sequence is built from TRBV5-1 and TRBJ2-3, with a weak D call of TRBD1 (5 bases match). The sequenced material came from blood. The DNA sequence is given as TGCGCCAGCAGCCCGGGCAGGGCCACAGATACGCAGTATTTT. The encoded protein is CASSPGRATDTQYF. With all but the CDR3 taken from the reference TRBV5-1 and TRBJ2-3 genes, the full variable domain is: KAGVTQTPRYLIKTRGQQVTLSCSPISGHRSVSWYQQTPGQGLQFLFEYFSETQRNKGNFPGRFSGRQFSNSRSEMNVSTLELGDSALYLCASSPGRATDTQYFGPGTRLTVL.